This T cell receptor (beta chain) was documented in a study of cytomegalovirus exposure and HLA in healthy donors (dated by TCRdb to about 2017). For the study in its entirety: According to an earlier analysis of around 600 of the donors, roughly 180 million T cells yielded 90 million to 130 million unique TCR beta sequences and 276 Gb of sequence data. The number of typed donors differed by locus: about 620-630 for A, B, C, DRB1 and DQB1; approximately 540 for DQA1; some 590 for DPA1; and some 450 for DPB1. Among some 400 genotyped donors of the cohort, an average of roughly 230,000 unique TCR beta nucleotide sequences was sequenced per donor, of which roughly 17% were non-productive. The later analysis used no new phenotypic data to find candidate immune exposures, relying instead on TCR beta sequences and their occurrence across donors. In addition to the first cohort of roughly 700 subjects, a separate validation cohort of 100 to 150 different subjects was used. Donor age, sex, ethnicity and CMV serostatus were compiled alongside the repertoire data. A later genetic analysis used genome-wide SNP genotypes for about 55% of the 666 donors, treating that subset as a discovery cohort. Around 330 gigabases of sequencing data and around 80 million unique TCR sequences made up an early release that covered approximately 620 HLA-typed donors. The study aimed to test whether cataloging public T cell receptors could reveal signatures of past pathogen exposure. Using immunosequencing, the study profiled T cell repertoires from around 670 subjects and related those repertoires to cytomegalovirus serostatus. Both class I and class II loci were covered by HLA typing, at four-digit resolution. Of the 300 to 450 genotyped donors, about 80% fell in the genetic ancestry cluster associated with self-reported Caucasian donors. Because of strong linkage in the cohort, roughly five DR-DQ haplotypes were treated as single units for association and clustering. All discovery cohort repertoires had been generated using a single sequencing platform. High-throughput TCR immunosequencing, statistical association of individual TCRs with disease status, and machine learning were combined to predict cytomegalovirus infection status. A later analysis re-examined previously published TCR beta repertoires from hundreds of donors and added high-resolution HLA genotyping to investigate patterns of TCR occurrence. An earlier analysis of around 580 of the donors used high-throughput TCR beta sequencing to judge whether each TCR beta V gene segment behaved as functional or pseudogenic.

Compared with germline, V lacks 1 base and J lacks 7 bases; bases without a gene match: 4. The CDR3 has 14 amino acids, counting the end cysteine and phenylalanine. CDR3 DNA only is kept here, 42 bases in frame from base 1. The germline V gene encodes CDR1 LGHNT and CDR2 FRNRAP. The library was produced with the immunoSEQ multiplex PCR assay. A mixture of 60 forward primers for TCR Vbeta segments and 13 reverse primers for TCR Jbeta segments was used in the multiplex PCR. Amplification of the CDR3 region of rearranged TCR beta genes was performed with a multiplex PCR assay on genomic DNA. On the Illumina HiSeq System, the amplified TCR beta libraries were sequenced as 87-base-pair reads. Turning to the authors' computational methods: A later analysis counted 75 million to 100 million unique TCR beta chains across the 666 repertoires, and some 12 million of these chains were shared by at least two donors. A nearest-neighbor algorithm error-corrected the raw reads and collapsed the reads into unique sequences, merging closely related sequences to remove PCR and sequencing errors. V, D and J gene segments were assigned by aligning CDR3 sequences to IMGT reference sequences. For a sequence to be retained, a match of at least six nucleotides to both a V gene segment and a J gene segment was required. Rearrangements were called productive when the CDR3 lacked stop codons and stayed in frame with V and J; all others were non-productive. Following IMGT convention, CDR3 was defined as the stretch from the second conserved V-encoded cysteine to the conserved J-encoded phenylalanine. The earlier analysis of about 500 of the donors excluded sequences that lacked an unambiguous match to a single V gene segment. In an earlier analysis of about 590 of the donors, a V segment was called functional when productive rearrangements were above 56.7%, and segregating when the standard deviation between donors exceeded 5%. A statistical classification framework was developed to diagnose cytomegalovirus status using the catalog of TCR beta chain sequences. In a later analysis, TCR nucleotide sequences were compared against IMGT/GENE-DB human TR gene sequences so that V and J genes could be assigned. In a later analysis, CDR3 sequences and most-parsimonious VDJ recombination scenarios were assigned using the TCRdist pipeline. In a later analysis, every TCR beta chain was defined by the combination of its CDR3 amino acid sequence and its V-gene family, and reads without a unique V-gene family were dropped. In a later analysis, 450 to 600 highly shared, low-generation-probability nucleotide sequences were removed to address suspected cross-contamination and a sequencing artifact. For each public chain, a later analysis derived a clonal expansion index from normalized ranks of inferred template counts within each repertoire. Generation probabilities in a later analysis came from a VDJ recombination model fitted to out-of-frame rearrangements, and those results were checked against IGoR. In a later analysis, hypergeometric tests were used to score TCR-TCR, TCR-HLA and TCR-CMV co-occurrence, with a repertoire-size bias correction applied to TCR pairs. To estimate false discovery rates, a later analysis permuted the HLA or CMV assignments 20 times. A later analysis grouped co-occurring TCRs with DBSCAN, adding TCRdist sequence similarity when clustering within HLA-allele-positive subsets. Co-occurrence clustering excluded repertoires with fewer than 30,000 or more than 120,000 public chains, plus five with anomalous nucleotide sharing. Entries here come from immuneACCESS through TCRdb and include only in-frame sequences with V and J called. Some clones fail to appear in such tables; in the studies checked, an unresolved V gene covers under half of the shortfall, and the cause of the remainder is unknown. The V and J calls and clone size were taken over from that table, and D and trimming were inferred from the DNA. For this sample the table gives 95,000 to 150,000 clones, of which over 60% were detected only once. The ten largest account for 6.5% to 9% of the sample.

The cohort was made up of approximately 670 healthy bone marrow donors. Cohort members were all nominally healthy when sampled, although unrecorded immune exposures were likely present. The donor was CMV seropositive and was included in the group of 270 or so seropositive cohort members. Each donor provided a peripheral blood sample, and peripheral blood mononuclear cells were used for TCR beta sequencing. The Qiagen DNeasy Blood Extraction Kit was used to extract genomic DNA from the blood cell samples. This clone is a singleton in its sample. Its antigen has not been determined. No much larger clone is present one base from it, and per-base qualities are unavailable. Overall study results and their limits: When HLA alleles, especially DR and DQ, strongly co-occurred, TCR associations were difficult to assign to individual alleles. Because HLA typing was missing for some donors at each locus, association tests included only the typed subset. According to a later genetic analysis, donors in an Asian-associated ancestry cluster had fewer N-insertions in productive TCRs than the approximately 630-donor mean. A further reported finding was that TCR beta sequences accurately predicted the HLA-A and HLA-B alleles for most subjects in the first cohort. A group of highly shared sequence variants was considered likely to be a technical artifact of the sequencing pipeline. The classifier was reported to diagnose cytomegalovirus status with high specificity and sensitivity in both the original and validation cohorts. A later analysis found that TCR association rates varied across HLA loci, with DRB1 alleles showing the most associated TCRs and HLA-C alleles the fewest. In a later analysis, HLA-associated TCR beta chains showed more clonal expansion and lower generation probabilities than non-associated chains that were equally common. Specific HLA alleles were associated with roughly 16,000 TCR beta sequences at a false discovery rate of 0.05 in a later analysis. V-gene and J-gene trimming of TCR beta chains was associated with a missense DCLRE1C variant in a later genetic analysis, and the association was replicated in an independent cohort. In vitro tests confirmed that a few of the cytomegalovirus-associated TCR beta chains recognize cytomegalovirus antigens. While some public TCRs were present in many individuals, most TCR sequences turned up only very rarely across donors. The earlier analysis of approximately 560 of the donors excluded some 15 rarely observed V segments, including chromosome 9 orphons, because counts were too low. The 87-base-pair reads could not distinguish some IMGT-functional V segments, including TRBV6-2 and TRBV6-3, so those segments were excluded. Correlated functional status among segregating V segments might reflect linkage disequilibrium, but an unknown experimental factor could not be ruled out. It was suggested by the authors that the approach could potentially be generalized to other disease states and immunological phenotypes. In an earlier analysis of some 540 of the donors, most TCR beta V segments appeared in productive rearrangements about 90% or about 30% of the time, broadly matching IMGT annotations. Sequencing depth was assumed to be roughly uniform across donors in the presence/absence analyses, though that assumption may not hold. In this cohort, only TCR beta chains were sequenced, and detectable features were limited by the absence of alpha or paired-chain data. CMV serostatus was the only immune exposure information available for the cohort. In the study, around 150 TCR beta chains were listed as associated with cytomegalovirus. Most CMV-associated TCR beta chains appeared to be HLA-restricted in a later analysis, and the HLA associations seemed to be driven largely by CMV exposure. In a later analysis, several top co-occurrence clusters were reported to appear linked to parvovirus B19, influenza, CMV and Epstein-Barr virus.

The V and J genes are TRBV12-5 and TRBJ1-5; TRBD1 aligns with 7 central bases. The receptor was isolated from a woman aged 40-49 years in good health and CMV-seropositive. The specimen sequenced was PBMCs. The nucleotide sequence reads TGTGCTAGTGGTTTGGGGACAGGCGGGCAGCCCCAGCATTTT. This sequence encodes CASGLGTGGQPQHF. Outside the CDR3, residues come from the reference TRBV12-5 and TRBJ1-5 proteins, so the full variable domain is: DARVTQTPRHKVTEMGQEVTMRCQPILGHNTVFWYRQTMMQGLELLAYFRNRAPLDDSGMPKDRFSAEMPDATLATLKIQPSEPRDSAVYFCASGLGTGGQPQHFGDGTRLSIL.